This paragraph reports one T cell receptor (beta chain). It has no known antigen specificity. It has no much larger one-base neighbor in the sample; base qualities were not kept. This sample was included in a study of vaccination effects on CD4 cells after COVID-19 (dated by TCRdb to between 2020 and 2023). As for the study more broadly: The ViraFEST assay stimulated PBMC with viral peptide pools and then used TCR sequencing to identify antigen-specific CD4+ T cell clonotypes by expansion. Participants received two doses of either the BNT162b2 or the mRNA-1273 mRNA SARS-CoV-2 vaccine. Each well held fewer than 2.5 million PBMC cultured in IMDM containing roughly 4.9% human AB serum, roughly 9.6 IU/ml IL-2 and gentamicin, along with 10 ug/ml peptides. SARS-CoV-2 spike-specific CD4+ TCR repertoires were compared before and after mRNA vaccination in COVID-19 convalescent patients and in infection-naive vaccine recipients. A total of roughly 9 COVID-19 convalescent patients and several SARS-CoV-2-naive healthy vaccine recipients were included in the full study. The Oncomine TCR Beta short-read assay on an Illumina iSeq 100 was used to sequence cultures from other donors in the study. Overall study results and their limits: Marked clonal contraction was observed in both infection-induced and vaccine-induced clones at late post-vaccination timepoints, consistent with waning T cell responses. In healthy vaccine recipients, vaccine-induced clones were almost all SARS-CoV-2 mono-reactive, with only 1 of 255 being cross-reactive with common cold coronaviruses. The study was limited by a small number of convalescent patients and lacked early post-infection timepoints.

Receptor libraries were prepared by the immunoSEQ multiplex PCR assay. DNA from the cultured, isolated CD4+ T cells was subjected to TCR beta CDR3 sequencing. On the authors' methods: The analysis removed non-productive TCR sequences, trimmed reads to the CDR3 region, and retained only CDR3s that were 7 or more amino acids long. Antigen-specific clonotypes were identified using the MANAFEST web app by comparison of expansion in peptide wells against reference cultures. For clones to be considered positive, expansion at FDR<0.05 versus reference and all other wells, an odds ratio above 5, and a frequency above 0.1% in two replicate wells were required. A clonotype was defined as cross-reactive if the clonotype was significantly expanded both in SARS-CoV-2 spike wells and in at least one common cold coronavirus spike condition. CDR3 similarity was assessed by Levenshtein distance using the stringdist R package, and unrooted trees were constructed with ape in R 3.6.1. TCRdb stores this immuneACCESS table with in-frame sequences only. Part of the clones is absent; in the studies checked, under half of the shortfall reflects unresolved V genes, and no reason is known for the rest. D and trimming were read from the DNA, whereas the V and J calls and clone size are those reported in that table. In all, the sample holds roughly 40,000 clones, and 65% to 70% of those were seen once. 4% to 5% of the sample goes to the ten largest clones.

After around ten days of culture, CD4+ T cells were isolated with the EasySep CD4+ T cell isolation kit. Negative nucleocapsid antibody results before and after vaccination confirmed that the healthy vaccine recipients had no prior SARS-CoV-2 infection. Half of the culture medium was replaced with fresh IL-2-containing medium on days 3 and 7. Unless noted otherwise, every peptide stimulation condition was grown in triplicate wells. PBMC were separated from whole blood using Ficoll-Paque Plus gradient centrifugation and were then either cryopreserved at -140C or used fresh. The QIAamp micro DNA kit was used to extract genomic DNA from the cultured CD4+ T cells. From the cysteine up to the phenylalanine, the CDR3 has a length of 16 residues. The only DNA kept is the CDR3, 48 bases in frame from the first base. From the germline V gene, CDR1 is SNHLY and CDR2 is FYNNEI. Compared with germline, V lacks 5 bases and J lacks 5 bases; bases without a gene match: 11.

The material sequenced was CD4+ T cells from PBMCs cultured without peptide, taken before COVID-19 vaccination. The chain is assembled from TRBV2 and TRBJ2-5; 10 junctional bases match TRBD2. This sequence originates from a human donor who received a COVID-19 vaccine. The CDR3: CASSPNLAGAGETQYF. The nucleotide sequence reads TGTGCCAGCAGTCCAAATCTAGCGGGGGCGGGGGAGACCCAGTACTTC.